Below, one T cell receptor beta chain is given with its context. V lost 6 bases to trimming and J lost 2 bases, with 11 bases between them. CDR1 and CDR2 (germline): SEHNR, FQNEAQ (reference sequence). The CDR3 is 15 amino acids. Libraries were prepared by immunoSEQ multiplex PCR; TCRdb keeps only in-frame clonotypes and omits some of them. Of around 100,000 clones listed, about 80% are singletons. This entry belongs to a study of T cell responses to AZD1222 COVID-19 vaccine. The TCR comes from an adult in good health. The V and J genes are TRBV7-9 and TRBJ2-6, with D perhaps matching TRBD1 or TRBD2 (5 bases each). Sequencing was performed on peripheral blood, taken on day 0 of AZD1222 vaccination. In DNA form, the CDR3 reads TGTGCCAGCAGACGTCAGGGAGCTGGGGCCAACGTCCTGACTTTC. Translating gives CASRRQGAGANVLTF.